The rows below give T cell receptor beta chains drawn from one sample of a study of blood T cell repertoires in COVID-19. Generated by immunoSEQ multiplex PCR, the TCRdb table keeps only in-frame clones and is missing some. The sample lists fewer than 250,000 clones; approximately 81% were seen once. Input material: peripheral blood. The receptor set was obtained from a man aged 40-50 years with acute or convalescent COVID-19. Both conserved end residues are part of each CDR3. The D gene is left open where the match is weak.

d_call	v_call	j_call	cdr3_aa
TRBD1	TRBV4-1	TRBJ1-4	CASSQADRESEKLFF
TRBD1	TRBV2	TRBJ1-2	CASSGQGSDGYTF
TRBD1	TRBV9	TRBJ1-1	CASSLGGDTEAFF
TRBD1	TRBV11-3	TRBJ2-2	CASSTQGQGTGELFF
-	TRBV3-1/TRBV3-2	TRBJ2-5	CASSQGLGVETQYF
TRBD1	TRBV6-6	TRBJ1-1	CASSRPGQGALSAFF
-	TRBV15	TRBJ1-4	CATSNGGGEKLFF
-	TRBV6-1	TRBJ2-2	CAVPGAGELFF
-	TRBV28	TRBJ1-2	CASGGNYGYTF
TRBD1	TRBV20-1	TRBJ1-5	CSASSPWDRGNQPQHF
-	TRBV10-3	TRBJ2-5	CAISDRGAKETQYF
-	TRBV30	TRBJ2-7	CAWSLGTGAYEQYF
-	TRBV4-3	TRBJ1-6	CASSHGRVGNSPLHF
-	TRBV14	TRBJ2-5	CASSQGGTPWTQYF
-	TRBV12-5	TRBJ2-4	CASGRESKNIQYF
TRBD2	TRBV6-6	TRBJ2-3	CASSYGGGTDTQYF
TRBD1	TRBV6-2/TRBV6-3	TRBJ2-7	CASSWGQGYEQYF
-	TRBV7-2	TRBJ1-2	CASSLGDMFLGYTF
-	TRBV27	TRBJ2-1	CASSLEPRNEQFF
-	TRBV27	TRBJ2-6	CASSVRGSNSGANVLTF
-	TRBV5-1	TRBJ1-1	CASSLDPGGATEAFF
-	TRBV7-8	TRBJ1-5	CASSRVSNQPQHF
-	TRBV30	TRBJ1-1	CAWSSWPEAFF
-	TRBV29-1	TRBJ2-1	CSVATGYNEQFF
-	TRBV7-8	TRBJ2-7	CASSLEASRGQYF
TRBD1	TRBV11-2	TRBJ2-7	CASSYSRGQKDEQYF
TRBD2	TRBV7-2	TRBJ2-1	CASSPWAGRRYNEQFF
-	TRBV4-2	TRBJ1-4	CASSQDPGSGVWEKLFF
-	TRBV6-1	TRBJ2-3	CASSERARDTQYF
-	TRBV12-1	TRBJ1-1	CASSSSQGENTEAFF
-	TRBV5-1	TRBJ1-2	CASRMAGDPNYGYTF
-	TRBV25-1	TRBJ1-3	CASSPDWGISHTIYF
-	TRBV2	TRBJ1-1	CASKRTGSNTEAFF
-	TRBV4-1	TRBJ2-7	CASSQVGRGPGDYEQYF
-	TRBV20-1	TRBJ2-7	CSAYREGEQYF
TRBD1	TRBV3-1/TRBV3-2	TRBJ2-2	CASSAFGTGGNTGELFF
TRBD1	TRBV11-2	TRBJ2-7	CASSLFWVGTGAYEQYF
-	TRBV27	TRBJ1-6	CASSLTGLYNSPLHF
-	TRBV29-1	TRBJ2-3	CSVGGRNTDTQYF
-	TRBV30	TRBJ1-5	CACSSAGFEQPQHF
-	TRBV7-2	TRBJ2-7	CASSFHREGEQYF
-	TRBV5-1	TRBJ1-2	CASSSGTYYGYTF
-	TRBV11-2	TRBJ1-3	CASSPWPDFSGNTIYF
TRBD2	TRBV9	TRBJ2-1	CASSIHSGVYNEQFF
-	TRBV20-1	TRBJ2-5	CSARDSLAQYF
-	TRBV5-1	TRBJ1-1	CASSWGGSPEAFF
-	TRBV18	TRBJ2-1	CASSLFGPSYNEQFF
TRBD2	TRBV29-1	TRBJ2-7	CSVEGREPSYEQYF
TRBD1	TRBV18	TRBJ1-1	CASSPPGQGNAEAFF
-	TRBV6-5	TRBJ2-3	CASHTGDFTDTQYF
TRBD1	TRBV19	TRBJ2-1	CASSAGQGNSQSQFF
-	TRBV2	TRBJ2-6	CASSEVGQTGANVLTF
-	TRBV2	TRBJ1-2	CASSDQGSGYGYTF
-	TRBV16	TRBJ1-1	CASSPSTGSTEAFF
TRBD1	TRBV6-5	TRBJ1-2	CASSPPGTGGEWF
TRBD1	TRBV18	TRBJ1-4	CASSPINRDRADEKLFF
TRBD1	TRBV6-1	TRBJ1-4	CASSEGTGGYEKLFF